The source of this TCR beta chain is a study of shared clonotypes between healthy human individuals. The wider study: The composition of the donors was a couple of women and a few men aged 18 to 49.

The study enrolled healthy HIV-negative adults without recent acute infections or vaccinations as donors. Every contributor of samples was a Caucasian grown-up residing in Nashville, Tennessee. The DNA input per sorted-subset replicate PCR was about 180 ng, corresponding to 30,000 or so T cell genomes. Data came from immunoSEQ multiplex PCR; TCRdb stores just in-frame clones and leaves some out. Of some 660,000 clones in the sample, about 80% were seen once. There are 15 residues in the CDR3. Germline assignment: CDR1 SEHNR and CDR2 FQNEAQ (reference sequence). The ends lost 5 bases at V and 4 bases at J; junction bases unmatched: 9. This clone was seen more than once but under ten times.

What was sequenced was memory CD4+ T cells sorted from blood. Subset of the sample: CD45RA-negative fraction. The clonotype was recovered from a woman under 40 in good health. The gene calls are TRBV7-9 and TRBJ1-2; 8 nucleotides match TRBD1. The CDR3 nucleotides are TGTGCCAGCAGCCAGGGGACAGGATCTTTCTATGGCTACACCTTC. It translates to CASSQGTGSFYGYTF.